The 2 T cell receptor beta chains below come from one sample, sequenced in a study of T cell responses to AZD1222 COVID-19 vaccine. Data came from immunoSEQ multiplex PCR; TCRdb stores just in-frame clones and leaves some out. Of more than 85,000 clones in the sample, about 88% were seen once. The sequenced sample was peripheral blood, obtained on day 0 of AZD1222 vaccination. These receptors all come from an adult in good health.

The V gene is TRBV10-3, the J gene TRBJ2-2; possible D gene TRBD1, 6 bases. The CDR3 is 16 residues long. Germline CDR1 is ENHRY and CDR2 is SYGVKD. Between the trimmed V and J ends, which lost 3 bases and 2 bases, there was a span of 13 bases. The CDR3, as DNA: TGTGCCATCAGTGATAGACAGGTGGAAAACACCGGGGAGCTGTTTTTT. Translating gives CAISDRQVENTGELFF.

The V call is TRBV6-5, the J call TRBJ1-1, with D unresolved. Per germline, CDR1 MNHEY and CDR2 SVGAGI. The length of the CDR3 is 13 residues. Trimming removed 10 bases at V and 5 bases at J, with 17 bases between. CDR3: CAISMGGGTEAFF. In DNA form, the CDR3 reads TGTGCCATCTCTATGGGTGGTGGGACTGAAGCTTTCTTT.